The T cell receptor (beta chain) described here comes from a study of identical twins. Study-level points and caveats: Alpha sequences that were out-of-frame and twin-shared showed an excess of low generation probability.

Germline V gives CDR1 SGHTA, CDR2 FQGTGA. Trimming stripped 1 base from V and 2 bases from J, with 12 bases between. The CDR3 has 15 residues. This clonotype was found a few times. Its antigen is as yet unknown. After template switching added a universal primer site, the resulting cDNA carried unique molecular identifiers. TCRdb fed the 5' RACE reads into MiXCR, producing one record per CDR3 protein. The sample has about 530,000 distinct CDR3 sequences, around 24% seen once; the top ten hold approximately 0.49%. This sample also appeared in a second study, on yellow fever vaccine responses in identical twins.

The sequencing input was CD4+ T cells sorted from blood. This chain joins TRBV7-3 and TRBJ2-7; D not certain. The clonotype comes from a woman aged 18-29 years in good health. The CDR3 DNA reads TGTGCCAGCAGCTTAAGTGTACAGCCGGCCTACGAGCAGTACTTC. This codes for CASSLSVQPAYEQYF.